Reported below is one TCR beta chain. In the original workflow: Nucleated cell number was recorded as an estimate derived from reference gene primer amplification. Method: immunoSEQ multiplex PCR; TCRdb's copy keeps in-frame clones and lacks some. V, J and clone size derive from that table, while D and trimming were established from the DNA sequence. The sample shows approximately 210,000 clones, approximately 84% of them seen only once. CDR3 length: 14 amino acids. V lost 4 bases and J lost 3, with 14 bases in between. Germline CDR1 SGDLS, CDR2 YYNGEE. These data are taken from a study of blood T cell repertoires in COVID-19. Study-wide background: COVID-19 samples from acute and convalescent phases originated in the United States, Italy and Spain. The analysed material was cDNA or gDNA that came from T cells, B-cell-depleted T cells, or PBMCs.

The genes are TRBV9 and TRBJ2-7, with a tentative D call TRBD2 (5 bases). The source is a woman aged 70 to 79 with active or convalescent COVID-19. The sample comprised peripheral blood. In DNA form, the CDR3 reads TGTGCCAGCAGCCCCGACGGACTGAACTACGAGCAGTACTTC. It specifies CASSPDGLNYEQYF.